The 22 T cell receptor beta chains given below trace back to one sample, sequenced in a study of TET2 disruption in CD19-targeted CAR T cells. The antigens for these receptors are not known. As for treatment: autologous CTL019 cells: CD19 CAR with 4-1BB and CD3 zeta domains. TCRdb keeps only in-frame clones here, not all; method: immunoSEQ multiplex PCR. The sample shows 25,000 to 30,000 clones, and 1.5% to 2% sits with its ten largest clones. The input for sequencing was CD8- CAR+ T cells sorted from cultured blood T cells, taken for CD19 CAR T cell therapy. Described subset: CD8-negative CAR-positive T cells from the infusion product. These receptors all stem from a man between 70 and 80 years old with chronic lymphocytic leukemia.

Comments on this clone: The DNA ends 3 residues before the CDR3 does, and the rest of the CDR3 is filled in from the germline J gene. V and J are TRBV2 and TRBJ2-7; D not certain. The germline V and J ends were trimmed by 2 bases and 6 bases, with 8 bases remaining between them. The CDR3 loop spans 12 amino acids. Germline V CDR1 and CDR2: SNHLY, FYNNEI. The sequenced part of the CDR3 DNA is TGTGCCAGCAGTGAATCCCAGTTCGAG. It encodes CASSESQFE. The full CDR3 sequence reads CASSESQFEQYF.

In the case of this clone: The DNA ends 3 residues before the CDR3 does, and the rest of the CDR3 is filled in from the germline J gene. The V and J genes are TRBV19 and TRBJ1-2, with D possibly being TRBD1 (5 bases). CDR3 size: 14 residues. V was trimmed by 5 bases and J by 4 bases, leaving 14 bases between them. CDR1 LNHDA and CDR2 SQIVND come from the germline V gene (reference sequence). CDR3 residues: CASSFQGLGYGYTF. The CDR3 bases that were read are TGTGCCAGTAGTTTCCAGGGCCTAGGCTATGGC. The full variable domain, completed using reference TRBV19 and TRBJ1-2, is DGGITQSPKYLFRKEGQNVTLSCEQNLNHDAMYWYRQDPGQGLRLIYYSQIVNDFQKGDIAEGYSVSREKKESFPLTVTSAQKNPTAFYLCASSFQGLGYGYTFGSGTRLTVV.

Remarks on this clone: The observed sequence ends 3 residues before the CDR3 terminus, with the missing tail filled in from the germline J gene. V and J are TRBV19 and TRBJ1-6; D is perhaps TRBD1 (5 bases). The CDR3 covers 14 residues. Germline V gene lookup returns CDR1 LNHDA and CDR2 SQIVND (reference sequence). V lost 3 bases, J lost 6 bases, and 9 bases lay in between. Here the CDR3 reads CASSMAGFNSPLHF. The covered CDR3 bases are TGTGCCAGTAGTATGGCAGGGTTTAATTCACCC.

Partial CDR3 DNA: TGCAGCGTTGAGAGCGGGGGGGCTAGAGATACG. It is translated as CSVESGGARDT. The entire CDR3 protein is CSVESGGARDTQYF. This chain uses TRBV29-1 with TRBJ2-3; 10 bases align to TRBD2. The observed sequence ends 3 residues before the CDR3 terminus, with the missing tail filled in from the germline J gene. Unmatched junction bases numbered 5, after V lost 3 bases and J lost 5 bases. The CDR3 totals 14 residues. Germline CDR1 reads SQVTM; CDR2 reads ANQGSEA.

The CDR3 loop reads CASSQDLRTGAYEQYF. Incomplete CDR3 DNA: TGTGCCAGCAGCCAAGACCTCCGGACAGGCGCCTACGAG. This rearrangement joins TRBV4-2 to TRBJ2-7; 7 bases are shared with TRBD1. The sequenced fragment ends 3 residues before the CDR3 boundary, so the rest is inferred from the germline J gene. CDR3 size: 16 residues. V was pared by 0 bases and J by 2 bases, with 7 bases of the junction left unmatched. From germline, CDR1 is LGHNA and CDR2 YNFKEQ.

For this clone: The read is 3 residues too short to cover the CDR3 end, so that end is filled in from the germline J gene. The chain uses TRBV20-1 and TRBJ2-2; D is perhaps TRBD2 (6 bases). This CDR3 is built from 14 residues. Germline CDR1 DFQATT, CDR2 SNEGSKA (reference sequence). This CDR3 reads CSARELATNEKLFF. CDR3 DNA (partial): TGCAGTGCCAGGGAACTAGCAACTAATGAAAAG.

This clone is classed as medium-sized by frequency. Read coverage stops 3 residues before the CDR3 terminus; the germline J gene supplies the remainder. The rearrangement joins TRBV6-2 or TRBV6-3 to TRBJ1-5, with D hard to call. Per the germline V gene, CDR1 is MNHEY and CDR2 is SVGEGT. The ends were cut back, 6 bases at V and 0 bases at J, with 9 bases in the middle. The CDR3 loop spans 14 amino acids. The part of the CDR3 DNA that was read is TGTGCCAGCAGCCAACAAAATAGCAATCAGCCC. It is translated as CASSQQNSNQP. The CDR3 in its entirety is CASSQQNSNQPQHF.

A remark on this clone: The CDR3 end falls 3 residues outside the read, so it is completed with the germline J gene. The rearrangement uses TRBV10-1 and TRBJ2-7; 9 bases map to TRBD1. Trimming removed 6 bases from V and 5 bases from J; junction bases left unmatched: 8. The V gene's germline CDR1 is WNHNN and CDR2 SYGVQD (reference sequence). The CDR3 spans 14 residues. The CDR3 loop reads CASSPGTGRNEQYF. CDR3 DNA (partial): TGCGCCAGCAGCCCCGGGACAGGGAGGAACGAG.

With regard to this clone: The CDR3 goes on 3 residues after the read ends, and that part is filled in from the germline J gene. The chain combines TRBV6-1 with TRBJ2-7, with a weak D call TRBD1 (5 bases). Germline CDR1 and CDR2: MNHNS and SASEGT. The V gene lost 4 bases and the J gene lost 1 base, with 11 bases spanning the gap. This CDR3 spans 14 amino acids. The part of the CDR3 DNA that was read is TGTGCCAGCAGTGTTTCCAGGGCTTCCTACGAG. Translating it yields CASSVSRASYE. In full, the CDR3 reads CASSVSRASYEQYF.

The DNA read from the CDR3 is TGTGCCAGCGCCGGGACAGCCCCTTACGAG. This codes for CASAGTAPYE. The CDR3, in full, reads CASAGTAPYEQYF. The V call is TRBV2, the J call TRBJ2-7, with 7 bases matching TRBD1. The read comes to an end 3 residues before the CDR3 does, leaving the germline J gene to fill in the end. This CDR3 contains 13 residues. In germline, CDR1 is SNHLY, CDR2 FYNNEI. J gave up 4 bases and V 8 bases, and 8 bases lay outside the gene matches.

About this clone itself: The CDR3 is cut off 3 residues early in the read; its end comes from the germline J gene. The rearrangement joins TRBV20-1 to TRBJ2-2; a possible D gene is TRBD1 (5 bases). V dropped 3 bases and J dropped 4 bases, with 9 bases sitting between them. CDR3 length equals 13 residues. CDR1 and CDR2 (germline): DFQATT, SNEGSKA (reference sequence). CDR3 sequence: CSASHRFTGELFF. CDR3 DNA, as far as it was read: TGCAGTGCTAGCCACAGGTTCACCGGGGAG.

Regarding this clone: Read data end 3 residues before the CDR3 end; the end is taken from the germline J gene. The V call is TRBV10-3, the J call TRBJ2-5; 11 bases are a match to TRBD2. Germline values: CDR1 ENHRY, CDR2 SYGVKD. The CDR3 has 16 residues. V shed 4 bases, J shed 3 bases, and the junction held 7 bases outside the gene matches. The CDR3 spells CAISGGTSGNEETQYF. The sequenced part of the CDR3 DNA is TGTGCCATCAGTGGGGGGACTAGCGGCAACGAAGAGACC.

Here the CDR3 reads CSARGELRRGGRTGELFF. The sequenced CDR3 bases are TGCAGTGCTAGAGGGGAGTTAAGGCGGGGGGGCCGAACCGGGGAG. The gene calls are TRBV20-1 and TRBJ2-2, with 9 bases fitting TRBD2. From the germline J gene comes the end of the CDR3, since the read stops 3 residues before it. The CDR3 is made up of 18 amino acids. The germline gives CDR1 DFQATT, CDR2 SNEGSKA (reference sequence). The V segment lost 1 base and the J segment 5 bases; nucleotides outside the gene matches: 14.

Comment on this clone: Read data end 3 residues before the CDR3 end; the end is taken from the germline J gene. J is TRBJ1-1 and V is TRBV29-1; 9 bases map to TRBD1. Per the germline V gene, CDR1 is SQVTM and CDR2 is ANQGSEA. The CDR3 is 13 amino acids. With V trimmed by 7 bases and J by 4 bases, 7 bases remained unmatched. The covered CDR3 bases are TGCAGCGCTTGGACAGGGGTTCTCACTGAA. Its translation: CSAWTGVLTE. The CDR3 reads in full as CSAWTGVLTEAFF.

As concerns this clone: The read falls 3 residues short of the CDR3 end, and the missing part is taken from the germline J gene. The gene calls are TRBV7-2 and TRBJ1-5; 8 positions agree with TRBD1. V shed 3 bases, J shed 7 bases, and the junction held 5 bases outside the gene matches. The CDR3 spans 14 residues. The V gene's germline CDR1 is SGHTA and CDR2 FQGNSA. CDR3 loop: CASSFDRGTQPQHF. CDR3 DNA (partial): TGTGCCAGCAGCTTCGACAGGGGAACACAGCCC.

As to this clone: The read gets to within 3 residues of the CDR3 end, and the germline J gene fills in the rest. This chain links TRBV5-4 with TRBJ2-5; tentatively, D is TRBD1 (5 bases). The length of the CDR3 is 13 residues. Trimming stripped 0 bases from V and 5 bases from J, with 8 bases between. The germline V gene encodes CDR1 SGHNT and CDR2 YYREEE (reference sequence). CDR3 DNA, as far as it was read: TGTGCCAGCAGCTTGGAGGGGCCCGAGACC. Residues: CASSLEGPET. The whole CDR3 sequence is CASSLEGPETQYF.

Details on this clone: The read terminates 3 residues before the CDR3 end, so the remaining end is supplied by the germline J gene. The chain couples TRBV20-1 to TRBJ2-1, with 14 bases aligning to TRBD2. V shed 6 bases, J shed 7 bases, and the junction held 8 bases outside the gene matches. The length of the CDR3 is 15 residues. The germline CDR1 and CDR2 sequences are DFQATT and SNEGSKA (reference sequence). The sequenced part of the CDR3 DNA is TGCAGTGCCCAGCCAGGGACTAGCGGGAGAAATGAG. Its protein product is CSAQPGTSGRNE. The complete CDR3 reads CSAQPGTSGRNEQFF.

On this clone itself: The read terminates 3 residues ahead of where the CDR3 ends, so the germline J gene completes it. V usage is TRBV7-6 and J usage is TRBJ1-2; D unclear. The CDR3 is made up of 14 amino acids. Germline values: CDR1 SGHVS, CDR2 FNYEAQ. Incomplete CDR3 DNA: TGTGCCAGCAGCCCCTGGACTAGCGACGGTGAC. Its protein product is CASSPWTSDGD. The CDR3 reads in full as CASSPWTSDGDYTF.

A word on this clone: The DNA ends 3 residues before the CDR3 does, and the rest of the CDR3 is filled in from the germline J gene. This chain joins TRBV15 and TRBJ2-2; D unclear. The CDR3 is made up of 13 amino acids. V lost 3 bases to trimming and J lost 2 bases, with 4 bases between them. CDR1 and CDR2 from the germline V gene are LNHNV and YYDKDF (reference sequence). The CDR3 DNA, read in part, is TGTGCCACCAGCAGCCCTAACACCGGGGAG. It yields the protein CATSSPNTGE. The whole CDR3 protein is CATSSPNTGELFF.

Of note for this clone: The CDR3 is cut off 3 residues early in the read; its end comes from the germline J gene. The chain combines TRBV5-1 with TRBJ2-2; D ambiguous. CDR1 is SGHRS, CDR2 YFSETQ, per germline. This CDR3 has 13 residues. The V end lost 4 bases, the J end lost 1 base, and 5 bases lay between the germline ends. The CDR3: CASSAGNTGELFF. CDR3 DNA (partial): TGCGCCAGCAGCGCAGGGAACACCGGGGAG.

Of note for this clone: Read data end 3 residues before the CDR3 end; the end is taken from the germline J gene. The chain carries TRBV12-3 or TRBV12-4 and TRBJ2-7; D gene ambiguous. The CDR3 is 17 amino acids. Trimming took 3 bases from V and 0 from J, leaving 18 bases between them. The sequenced CDR3 bases are TGTGCCAGCAGTTTTAAGGTCAAAACCCCTAGCTCCTACGAG. Translating gives CASSFKVKTPSSYE. The complete CDR3 sequence is CASSFKVKTPSSYEQYF.

A remark on this clone: The sequenced fragment ends 3 residues before the CDR3 boundary, so the rest is inferred from the germline J gene. The identical CDR3 is also encoded by other nucleotide sequences in the sample. The gene calls are TRBV19 and TRBJ1-3, with 8 bases that match TRBD1. CDR1 and CDR2 from the germline V gene are LNHDA and SQIVND (reference sequence). The CDR3 length is 16 residues. V shed 5 bases and J 4 bases; nucleotides not matched to a gene: 10. The covered CDR3 bases are TGTGCCAGTAGTCCGCGGCAGGGGGCGAGAGGAAACACC. Its translation: CASSPRQGARGNT. The whole CDR3 sequence reads CASSPRQGARGNTIYF.